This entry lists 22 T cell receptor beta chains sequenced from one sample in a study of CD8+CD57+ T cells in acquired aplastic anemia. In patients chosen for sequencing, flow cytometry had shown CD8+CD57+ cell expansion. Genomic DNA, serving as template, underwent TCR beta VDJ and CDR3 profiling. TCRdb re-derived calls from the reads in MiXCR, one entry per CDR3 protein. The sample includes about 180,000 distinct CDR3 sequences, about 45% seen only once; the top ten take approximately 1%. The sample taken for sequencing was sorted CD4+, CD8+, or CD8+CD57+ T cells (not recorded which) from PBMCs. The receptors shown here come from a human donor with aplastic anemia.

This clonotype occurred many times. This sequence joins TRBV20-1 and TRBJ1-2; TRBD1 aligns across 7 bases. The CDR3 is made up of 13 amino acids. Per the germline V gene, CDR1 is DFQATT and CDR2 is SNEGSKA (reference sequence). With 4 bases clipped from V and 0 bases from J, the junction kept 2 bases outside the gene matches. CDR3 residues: CSATRGTNYGYTF. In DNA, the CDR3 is TGCAGTGCTACCAGGGGGACTAACTATGGCTACACCTTC.

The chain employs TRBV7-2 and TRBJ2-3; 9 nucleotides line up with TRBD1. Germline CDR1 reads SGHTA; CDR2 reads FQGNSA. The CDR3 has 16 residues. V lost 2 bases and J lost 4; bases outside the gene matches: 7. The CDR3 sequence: CASSLTATGGSDTQYF. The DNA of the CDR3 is TGTGCCAGCAGCTTAACGGCGACAGGGGGTTCAGATACGCAGTATTTT.

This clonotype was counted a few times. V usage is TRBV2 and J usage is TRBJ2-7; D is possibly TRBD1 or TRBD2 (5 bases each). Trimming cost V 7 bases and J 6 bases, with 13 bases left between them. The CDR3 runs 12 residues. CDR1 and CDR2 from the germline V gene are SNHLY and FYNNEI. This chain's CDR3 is CASNGGRGEQYF. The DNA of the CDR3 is TGTGCCAGCAATGGGGGTAGAGGCGAGCAGTACTTC.

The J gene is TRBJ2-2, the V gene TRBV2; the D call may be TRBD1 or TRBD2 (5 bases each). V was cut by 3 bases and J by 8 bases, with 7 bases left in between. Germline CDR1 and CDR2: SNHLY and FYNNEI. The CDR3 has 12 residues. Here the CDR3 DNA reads TGTGCCAGCAGTGAGGGGGTGGGGGAGCTGTTTTTT. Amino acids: CASSEGVGELFF.

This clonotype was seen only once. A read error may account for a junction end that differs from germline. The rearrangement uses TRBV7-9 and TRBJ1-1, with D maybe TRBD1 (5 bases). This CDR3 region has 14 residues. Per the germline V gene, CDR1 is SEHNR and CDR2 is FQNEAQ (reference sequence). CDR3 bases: TGTGCCAGCAGCACAGAAGGGGTCGGCACTGGAGCTTTCTTT. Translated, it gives CASSTEGVGTGAFF.

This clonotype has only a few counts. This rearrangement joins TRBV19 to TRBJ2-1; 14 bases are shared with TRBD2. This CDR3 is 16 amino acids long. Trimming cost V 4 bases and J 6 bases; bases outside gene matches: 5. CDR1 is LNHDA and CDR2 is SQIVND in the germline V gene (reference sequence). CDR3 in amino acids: CASSTTSGRALNEQFF. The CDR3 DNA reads TGTGCCAGTAGTACGACTAGCGGGAGGGCCCTCAATGAGCAGTTCTTC. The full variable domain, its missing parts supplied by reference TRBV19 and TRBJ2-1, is DGGITQSPKYLFRKEGQNVTLSCEQNLNHDAMYWYRQDPGQGLRLIYYSQIVNDFQKGDIAEGYSVSREKKESFPLTVTSAQKNPTAFYLCASSTTSGRALNEQFFGPGTRLTVL.

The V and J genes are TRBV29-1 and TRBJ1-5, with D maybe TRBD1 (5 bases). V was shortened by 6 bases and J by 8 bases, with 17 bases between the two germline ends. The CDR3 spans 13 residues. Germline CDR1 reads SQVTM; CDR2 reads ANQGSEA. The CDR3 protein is CSVLTGFYEPQHF. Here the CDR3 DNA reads TGCAGCGTCCTTACAGGCTTCTACGAGCCCCAGCATTTT.

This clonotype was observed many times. Here the CDR3 reads CASRRELEKLFF. The CDR3 DNA follows: TGTGCCAGCCGGAGGGAGTTGGAAAAACTGTTTTTT. This rearrangement joins TRBV2 to TRBJ1-4; D is uncertain. The germline CDR1 and CDR2 sequences are SNHLY and FYNNEI. V shed 8 bases and J shed 8 bases, with 12 bases lying between them. The CDR3 spans 12 residues.

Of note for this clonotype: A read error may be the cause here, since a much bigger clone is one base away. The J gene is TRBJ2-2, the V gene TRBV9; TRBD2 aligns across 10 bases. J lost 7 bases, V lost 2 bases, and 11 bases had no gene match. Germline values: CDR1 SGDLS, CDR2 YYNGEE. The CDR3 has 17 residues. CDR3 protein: CASSVLAGERGIGELFF. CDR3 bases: TGTGCCAGCAGCGTCCTAGCGGGGGAAAGAGGCATCGGGGAGCTGTTTTTT. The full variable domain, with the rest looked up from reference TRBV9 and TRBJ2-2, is DSGVTQTPKHLITATGQRVTLRCSPRSGDLSVYWYQQSLDQGLQFLIQYYNGEERAKGNILERFSAQQFPDLHSELNLSSLELGDSALYFCASSVLAGERGIGELFFGEGSRLTVL.

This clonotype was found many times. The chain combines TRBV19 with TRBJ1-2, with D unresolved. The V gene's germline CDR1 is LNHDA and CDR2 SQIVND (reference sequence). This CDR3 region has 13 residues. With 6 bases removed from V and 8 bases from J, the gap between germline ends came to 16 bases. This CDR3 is CASSQGPNGGYTF. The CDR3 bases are TGTGCCAGTAGCCAAGGGCCAAACGGCGGCTACACCTTC.

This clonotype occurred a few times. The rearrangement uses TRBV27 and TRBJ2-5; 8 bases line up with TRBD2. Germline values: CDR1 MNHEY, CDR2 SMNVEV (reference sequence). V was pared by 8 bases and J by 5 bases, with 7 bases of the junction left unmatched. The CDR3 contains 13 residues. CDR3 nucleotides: TGTGCCAGCGGACGGGGGGGCCTGGAGACCCAGTACTTC. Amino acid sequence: CASGRGGLETQYF.

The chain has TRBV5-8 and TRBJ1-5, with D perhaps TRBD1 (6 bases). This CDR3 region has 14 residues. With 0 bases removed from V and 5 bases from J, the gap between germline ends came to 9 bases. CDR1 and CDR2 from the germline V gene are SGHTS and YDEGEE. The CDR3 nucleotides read TGTGCCAGCAGCTTGGAGACAGGACATCAGCCCCAGCATTTT. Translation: CASSLETGHQPQHF.

The CDR3 loop is CAPRGGQGGDTEAFF. The CDR3 DNA reads as TGCGCCCCCAGAGGGGGACAGGGCGGCGACACTGAAGCTTTCTTT. This chain connects TRBV5-1 to TRBJ1-1; 9 nucleotides agree with TRBD1. CDR3 length equals 15 residues. The V segment lost 10 bases and the J segment 3 bases; nucleotides outside the gene matches: 13. Germline CDR1 SGHRS, CDR2 YFSETQ. Variable domain in full (rest from reference TRBV5-1 and TRBJ1-1): KAGVTQTPRYLIKTRGQQVTLSCSPISGHRSVSWYQQTPGQGLQFLFEYFSETQRNKGNFPGRFSGRQFSNSRSEMNVSTLELGDSALYLCAPRGGQGGDTEAFFGQGTRLTVV.

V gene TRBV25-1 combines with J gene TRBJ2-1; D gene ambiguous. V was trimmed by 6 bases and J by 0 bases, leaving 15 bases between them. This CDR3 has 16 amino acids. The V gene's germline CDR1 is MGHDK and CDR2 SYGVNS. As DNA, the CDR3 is TGTGCCAGCAGCCCCTTCCCACTGTGCTCCTACAATGAGCAGTTCTTC. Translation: CASSPFPLCSYNEQFF.

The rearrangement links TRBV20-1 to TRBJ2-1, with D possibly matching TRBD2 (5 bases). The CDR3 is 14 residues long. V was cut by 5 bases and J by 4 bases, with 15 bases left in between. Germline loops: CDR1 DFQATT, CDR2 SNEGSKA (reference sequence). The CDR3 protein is CSARTHLLYNEQFF. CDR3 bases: TGCAGTGCTCGGACTCACTTACTTTACAATGAGCAGTTCTTC.

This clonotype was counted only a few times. CDR3 in amino acids: CSVASGRHLGSTDTQYF. CDR3 nucleotide sequence: TGCAGCGTTGCTTCGGGCCGTCATCTGGGGAGCACAGATACGCAGTATTTT. This chain links TRBV29-1 with TRBJ2-3; D remains ambiguous. Per the germline V gene, CDR1 is SQVTM and CDR2 is ANQGSEA. Trimming removed 4 bases from V and 0 bases from J, with 20 bases in between. The CDR3 totals 17 residues.

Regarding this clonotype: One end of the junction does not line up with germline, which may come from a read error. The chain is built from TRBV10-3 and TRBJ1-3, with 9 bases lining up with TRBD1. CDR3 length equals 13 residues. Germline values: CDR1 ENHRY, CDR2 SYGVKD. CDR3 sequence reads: CAIRGTGKNTIHF. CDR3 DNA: TGTGCCATCAGGGGGACAGGGAAGAACACCATACATTTT.

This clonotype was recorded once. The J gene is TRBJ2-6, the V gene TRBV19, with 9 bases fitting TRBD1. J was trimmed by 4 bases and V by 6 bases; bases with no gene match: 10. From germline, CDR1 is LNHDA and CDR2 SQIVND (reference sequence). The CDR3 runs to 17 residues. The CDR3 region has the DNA TGTGCCAGTAGCGCCGGGACAGGGACTAAAGGGGCCAACGTCCTGACTTTC. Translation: CASSAGTGTKGANVLTF.

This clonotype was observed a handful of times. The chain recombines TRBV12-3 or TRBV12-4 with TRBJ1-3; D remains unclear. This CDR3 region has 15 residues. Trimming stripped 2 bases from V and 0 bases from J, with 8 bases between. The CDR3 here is CASSLMVNSGNTIYF. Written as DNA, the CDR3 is TGTGCCAGCAGTTTAATGGTTAACTCTGGAAACACCATATATTTT.

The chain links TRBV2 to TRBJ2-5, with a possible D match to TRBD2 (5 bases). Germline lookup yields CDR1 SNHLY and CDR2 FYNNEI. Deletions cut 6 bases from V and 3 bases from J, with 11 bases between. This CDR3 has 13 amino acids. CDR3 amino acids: CASSAGLKETQYF. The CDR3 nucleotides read TGTGCCAGCAGCGCGGGCCTGAAAGAGACCCAGTACTTC. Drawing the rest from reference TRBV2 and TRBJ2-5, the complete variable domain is EPEVTQTPSHQVTQMGQEVILRCVPISNHLYFYWYRQILGQKVEFLVSFYNNEISEKSEIFDDQFSVERPDGSNFTLKIRSTKLEDSAMYFCASSAGLKETQYFGPGTRLLVL.

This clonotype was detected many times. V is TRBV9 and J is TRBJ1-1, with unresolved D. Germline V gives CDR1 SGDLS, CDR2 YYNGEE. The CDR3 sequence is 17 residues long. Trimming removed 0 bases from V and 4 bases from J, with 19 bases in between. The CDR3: CASSVAASPVEGTEAFF. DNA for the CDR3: TGTGCCAGCAGCGTAGCTGCCTCGCCGGTGGAGGGCACTGAAGCTTTCTTT.

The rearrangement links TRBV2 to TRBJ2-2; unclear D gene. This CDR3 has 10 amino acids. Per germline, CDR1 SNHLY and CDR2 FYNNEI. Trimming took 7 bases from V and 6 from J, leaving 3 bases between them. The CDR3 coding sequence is TGTGCCAGCAATCCCGGGGAGCTGTTTTTT. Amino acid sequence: CASNPGELFF.